This T cell receptor beta chain originates from a study of shared clonotypes between healthy human individuals (dated by TCRdb to about 2020). About the investigation overall: The cohort comprised a couple of women and a few men aged 18 to 49 years. To increase sequencing depth and limit assay-specific biases, different laboratories used diverse techniques to prepare libraries and sequence TCR repertoires. Between about 0.94 and 10 billion PBMCs per donor were obtained by leukapheresis. The study deeply sequenced blood TCR repertoires of about 5 healthy adults to estimate repertoire size and the extent of clonotype sharing between individuals. For each donor, three plates each were used for CD4 naive and CD4 memory, two plates were used for CD8 naive, and one plate was used for CD8 memory.

What the research found in general, with its limitations: The small number of donors limited the genetic and exposure-history diversity represented. Sampling was restricted to blood, and TCR repertoires in tissue are likely to differ from TCR repertoires in blood. Pairwise subsampling indicated that sequencing depth was expected to affect the degree of clonotype sharing among donors. Across a few donors, about 4.5% of naive CD4, around 3.3% of naive CD8, approximately 2.5% of memory CD4, and 0.4% to 0.45% of memory CD8 clonotypes were shared. Even with the large sequencing depth, rarefaction of the sorted-subset datasets indicated that sequencing was incomplete. Higher generation probabilities were observed for clonotypes shared by all four sorted-subset donors than for non-shared clonotypes. Larger estimated clonotype richness was generally found for naive subsets than for memory subsets.

TCR CDR3 regions were amplified from genomic DNA by multiplex PCR using the deep immunoSEQ assay. For each cell subset, the extracted genomic DNA was distributed evenly across all wells of several immunoSEQ 96-well plates, and each plate served as one replicate. For sorted subsets, 150 to 250 ng genomic DNA, equal to some 30,000 T cell genomes, was loaded into each replicate PCR. Purified libraries were measured with a Qubit 3.0 fluorometer, size-checked on a Bioanalyzer 2100, and measured again with the KAPA Library Quantification kit. Every immunoSEQ 96-well plate was sequenced on a dedicated single-read 150-cycle Illumina NextSeq 550 flow cell. As for the authors' bioinformatics: Because the immunoSEQ output held only junctional sequences and lacked quality scores, the filtering could not match the filtering applied to full-length reads. Sequences were annotated with PyIR, a Python wrapper for IgBLAST v1.9, and V/J genes and CDR3 were assigned using IMGT germline references. Any read was removed if the V/J assignment was weak (E-value above 1e-6), the CDR3 was missing, or the read contained stop codons, out-of-frame junctions, or ambiguous translated residues. V3J clonotypes were defined as sequences sharing the same inferred V gene, J gene, and CDR3 amino acid sequence. The percentage overlap between two repertoires was calculated by dividing the number of shared unique clonotypes by the size of the smaller repertoire. Richness of each repertoire was evaluated using RTK rarefaction, the Chao1 estimator, and Recon v2.1 estimates of unobserved clonotypes. OLGA was used to compute generation probabilities for all TCRbeta clonotypes that the gDNA method yielded from a few donors. Imported from immuneACCESS, the table was reduced by TCRdb to in-frame sequences with V and J called. These copies leave out some clones; in studies compared against another copy, an unresolved V gene accounts for under half, and the cause of the remainder is not known. V and J calls and clone size are as listed in that table; D and trimming were resolved from the DNA. The sample profile shows about 1.5 million clones; 95% to 99% of them were found once. The top ten hold roughly 0.42% of the sample.

Concerning this clone itself: Its binding antigen is unknown. Per-base quality was not reported, and no clone a single base away is much larger than it.

Healthy HIV-negative adults with no recently reported acute infections or vaccinations were included as donors. Every donor was a Caucasian adult living in Nashville, Tennessee, USA. CD4+ T cells were enriched through magnetic negative selection, after which naive cells were positively selected on CD45RA and the remaining negative fraction served as the memory subset. Blood was obtained by leukapheresis, after which PBMCs were separated by Ficoll-Histopaque density gradient centrifugation and cryopreserved in liquid nitrogen vapor phase. Purity and quantity of every magnetically sorted T cell population were checked by analytical flow cytometry. From each sorted fraction, genomic DNA was isolated and quantified by UV absorbance on a Nanodrop 2000c. V lost 4 bases and J lost 0 bases, and the count of bases not matched to a germline gene is 9. The cysteine opens and the phenylalanine closes a CDR3 of 17 amino acids. Solely the CDR3 DNA is kept, with 51 bases framed from the first base. According to the germline V gene (reference sequence), CDR1 reads MNHEY and CDR2 reads SMNVEV.

This clonotype was sampled from a man aged 25-45 years in good health. The chain was built from TRBV27 and TRBJ2-3; 8 middle bases align to TRBD2. Sequenced material: naive CD4+ T cells sorted from blood. Interpreted using the paper, the cell subset or site label stands for: CD45RA+ positively selected. The CDR3 region has the sequence CASSSQSRLASTDTQYF. The DNA sequence follows: TGTGCCAGCAGTTCCCAATCCAGACTAGCGAGCACAGATACGCAGTATTTT.